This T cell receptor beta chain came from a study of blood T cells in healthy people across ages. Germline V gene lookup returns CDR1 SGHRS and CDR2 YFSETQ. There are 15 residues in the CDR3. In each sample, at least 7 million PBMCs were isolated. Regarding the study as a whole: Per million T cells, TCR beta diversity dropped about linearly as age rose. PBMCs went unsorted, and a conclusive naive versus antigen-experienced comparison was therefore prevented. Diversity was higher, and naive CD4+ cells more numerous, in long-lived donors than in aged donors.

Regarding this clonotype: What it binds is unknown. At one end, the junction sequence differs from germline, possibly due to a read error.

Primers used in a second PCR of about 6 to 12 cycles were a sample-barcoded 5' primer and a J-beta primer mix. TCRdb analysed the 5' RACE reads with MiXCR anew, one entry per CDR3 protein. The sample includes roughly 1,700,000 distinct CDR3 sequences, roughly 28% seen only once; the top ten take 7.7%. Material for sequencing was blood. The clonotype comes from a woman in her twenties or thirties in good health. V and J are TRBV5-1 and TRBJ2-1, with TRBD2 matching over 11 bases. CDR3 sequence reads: CVSSLGLAGGGEQFF. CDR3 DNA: TGCGTCAGCAGCTTGGGGCTAGCGGGAGGAGGAGAGCAGTTCTTC.